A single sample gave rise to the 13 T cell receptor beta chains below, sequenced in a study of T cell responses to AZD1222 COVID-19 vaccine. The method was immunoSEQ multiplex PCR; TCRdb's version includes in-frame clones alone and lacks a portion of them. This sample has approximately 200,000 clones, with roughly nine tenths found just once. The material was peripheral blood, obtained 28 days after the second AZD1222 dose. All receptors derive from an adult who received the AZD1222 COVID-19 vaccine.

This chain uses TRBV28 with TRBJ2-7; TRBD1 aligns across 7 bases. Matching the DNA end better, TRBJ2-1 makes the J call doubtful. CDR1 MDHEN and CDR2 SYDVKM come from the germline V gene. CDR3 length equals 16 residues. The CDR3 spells CASSLGQRLSSYEQFF. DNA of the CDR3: TGTGCCAGCAGTTTGGGACAGCGGCTGAGCTCCTACGAGCAGTTCTTC.

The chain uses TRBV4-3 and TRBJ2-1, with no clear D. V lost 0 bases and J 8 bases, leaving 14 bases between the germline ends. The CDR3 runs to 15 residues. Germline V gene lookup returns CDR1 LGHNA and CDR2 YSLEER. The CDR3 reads CASSQEYGVVDEQFF. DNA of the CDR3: TGCGCCAGCAGCCAAGAGTACGGCGTGGTCGATGAGCAGTTCTTC.

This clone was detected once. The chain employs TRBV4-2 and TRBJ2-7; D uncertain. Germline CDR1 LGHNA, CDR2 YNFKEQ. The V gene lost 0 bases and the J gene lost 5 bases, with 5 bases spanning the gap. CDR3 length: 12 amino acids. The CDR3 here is CASSQDPNEQYF. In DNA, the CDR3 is TGTGCCAGCAGCCAAGATCCCAACGAGCAGTACTTC.

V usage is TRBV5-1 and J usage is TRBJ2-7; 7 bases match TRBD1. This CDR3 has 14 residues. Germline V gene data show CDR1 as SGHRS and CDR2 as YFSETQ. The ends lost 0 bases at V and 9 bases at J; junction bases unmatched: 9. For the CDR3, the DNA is TGCGCCAGCAGCTTGGAGAGGCAGGGGGACGGGCAGTACTTC. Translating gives CASSLERQGDGQYF.

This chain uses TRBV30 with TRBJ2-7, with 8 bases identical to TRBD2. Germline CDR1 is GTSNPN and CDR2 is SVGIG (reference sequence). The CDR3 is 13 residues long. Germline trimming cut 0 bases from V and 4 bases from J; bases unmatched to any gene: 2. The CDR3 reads CAWSVAGVYEQYF. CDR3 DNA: TGTGCCTGGAGTGTAGCGGGAGTTTACGAGCAGTACTTC.

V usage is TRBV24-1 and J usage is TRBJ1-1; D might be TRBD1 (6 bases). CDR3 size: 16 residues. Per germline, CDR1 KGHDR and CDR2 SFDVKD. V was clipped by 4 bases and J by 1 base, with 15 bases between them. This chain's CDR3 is CATSEGGAKKNTEAFF. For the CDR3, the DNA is TGTGCCACCAGTGAAGGGGGGGCAAAGAAGAACACTGAAGCTTTCTTT.

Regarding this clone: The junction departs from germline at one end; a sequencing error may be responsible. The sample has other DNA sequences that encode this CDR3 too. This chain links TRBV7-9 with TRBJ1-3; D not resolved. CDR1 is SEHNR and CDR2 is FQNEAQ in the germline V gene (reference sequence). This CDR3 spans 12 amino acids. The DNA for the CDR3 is TGTGCCAGCAGCTTAGCTGGGAACACCATATATTTT. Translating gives CASSLAGNTIYF.

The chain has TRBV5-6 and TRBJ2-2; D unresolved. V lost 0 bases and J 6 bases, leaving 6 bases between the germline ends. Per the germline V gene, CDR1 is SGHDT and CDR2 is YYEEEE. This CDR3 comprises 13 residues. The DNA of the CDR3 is TGTGCCAGCAGCTTGGTGGCCGCCGGGGAGCTGTTTTTT. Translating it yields CASSLVAAGELFF. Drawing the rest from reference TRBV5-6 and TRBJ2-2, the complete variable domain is DAGVTQSPTHLIKTRGQQVTLRCSPKSGHDTVSWYQQALGQGPQFIFQYYEEEERQRGNFPDRFSGHQFPNYSSELNVNALLLGDSALYLCASSLVAAGELFFGEGSRLTVL.

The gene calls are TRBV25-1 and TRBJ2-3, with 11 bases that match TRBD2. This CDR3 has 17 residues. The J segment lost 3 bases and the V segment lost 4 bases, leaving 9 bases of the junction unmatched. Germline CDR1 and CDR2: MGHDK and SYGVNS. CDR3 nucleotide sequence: TGTGCCAGCAGTGGAATAGCGGGAGGGATGATAACAGATACGCAGTATTTT. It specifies CASSGIAGGMITDTQYF.

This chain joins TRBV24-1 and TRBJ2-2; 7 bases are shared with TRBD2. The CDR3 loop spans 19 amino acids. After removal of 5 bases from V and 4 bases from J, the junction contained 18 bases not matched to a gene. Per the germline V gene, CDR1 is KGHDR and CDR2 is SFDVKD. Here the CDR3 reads CATSAFHWGGVEGTGELFF. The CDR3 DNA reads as TGTGCCACCAGTGCCTTCCATTGGGGGGGTGTAGAGGGCACCGGGGAGCTGTTTTTT.

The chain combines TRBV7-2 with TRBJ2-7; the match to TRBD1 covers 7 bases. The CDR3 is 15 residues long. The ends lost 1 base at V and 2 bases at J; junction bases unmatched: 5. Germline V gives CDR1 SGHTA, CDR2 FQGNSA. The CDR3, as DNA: TGTGCCAGCAGCTTAGGACTGACAGGGACCTACGAGCAGTACTTC. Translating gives CASSLGLTGTYEQYF.

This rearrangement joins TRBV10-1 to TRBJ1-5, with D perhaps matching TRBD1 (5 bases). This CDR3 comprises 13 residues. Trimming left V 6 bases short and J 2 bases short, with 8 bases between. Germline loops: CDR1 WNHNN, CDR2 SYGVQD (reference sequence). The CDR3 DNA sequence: TGCGCCAGCAGCGGGGGAGGCAATCAGCCCCAGCATTTT. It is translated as CASSGGGNQPQHF.

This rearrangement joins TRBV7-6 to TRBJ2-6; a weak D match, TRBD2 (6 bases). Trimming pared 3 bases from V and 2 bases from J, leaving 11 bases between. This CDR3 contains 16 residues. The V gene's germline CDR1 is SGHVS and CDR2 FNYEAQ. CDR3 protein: CASSLQRGTGANVLTF. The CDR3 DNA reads TGTGCCAGCAGCTTGCAACGGGGGACTGGGGCCAACGTCCTGACTTTC.